These T cell receptor beta chains were read from a single sample in a study of cytomegalovirus exposure and HLA in healthy donors. Sequencing was performed with immunoSEQ multiplex PCR; in TCRdb, only in-frame clones are kept and a portion is missing. The sample lists more than 90,000 clones, roughly three quarters occurring once. The sample was PBMCs. The receptors were gathered from a man aged 40-49 years in good health and CMV-seronegative. The CDR3 runs from the conserved cysteine through the conserved F or W. The D gene is left open where the match is weak. Only some rows state a clone size, as once, few, many or a class for expanded clones.

v_call	j_call	d_call	clone_size	cdr3_aa	cdr3_nt
TRBV25-1	TRBJ2-1	TRBD1	few	CASSPLGGQGDNEQFF	TGTGCCAGCAGCCCCCTCGGGGGACAGGGAGACAATGAGCAGTTCTTC
TRBV5-1	TRBJ2-1	-	-	CASSLKGASGYNEQFF	TGCGCCAGCAGCTTGAAAGGGGCTTCTGGCTACAATGAGCAGTTCTTC
TRBV5-4	TRBJ1-2	-	-	CASRRFRETLNYGYTF	TGTGCCAGCAGACGTTTCCGGGAGACCCTTAACTATGGCTACACCTTC
TRBV5-4	TRBJ2-6	-	few	CASSLGAGGGANVLTF	TGTGCCAGCAGCTTGGGGGCGGGCGGTGGGGCCAACGTCCTGACTTTC
TRBV19	TRBJ1-2	-	-	CASSIHSSYYGYTF	TGTGCCAGTAGTATACACAGCTCTTACTATGGCTACACCTTC
TRBV2	TRBJ1-1	-	once	CASTVRGNTEAFF	TGTGCCTCGACGGTCCGGGGGAACACTGAAGCTTTCTTT
TRBV10-3	TRBJ2-5	TRBD1	-	CAANRGQGETQYF	TGTGCCGCCAACAGGGGGCAGGGGGAGACCCAGTACTTC
TRBV28	TRBJ2-3	-	-	CASNPGRGHRPDTQYF	TGTGCCAGCAATCCGGGAAGGGGACACCGTCCAGATACGCAGTATTTT
TRBV7-2	TRBJ2-5	-	-	CASSAGTFQETQYF	TGTGCCAGCAGCGCTGGGACTTTTCAAGAGACCCAGTACTTC
TRBV6-1	TRBJ1-5	TRBD1	-	CASSAGQGLSNQPQHF	TGTGCCAGCAGTGCAGGACAGGGACTTAGCAATCAGCCCCAGCATTTT
TRBV6-1	TRBJ2-5	TRBD1	-	CASSELTGVRETQYF	TGTGCCAGCAGTGAACTGACAGGGGTGCGGGAGACCCAGTACTTC
TRBV2	TRBJ2-5	-	-	CASRLSGDRGETQYF	TGTGCCAGCAGGCTATCAGGGGATCGAGGGGAGACCCAGTACTTC
TRBV15	TRBJ1-2	TRBD1	-	CATSRDGQDGYTF	TGTGCCACCAGCAGAGATGGACAGGATGGCTACACCTTC
TRBV10-1	TRBJ1-1	TRBD1	once	CASSGGTGSLPNTEAFF	TGCGCCAGCAGTGGGGGGACAGGGAGTTTGCCGAACACTGAAGCTTTCTTT
TRBV5-1	TRBJ2-2	-	-	CASSQLASNTGELFF	TGCGCCAGCAGTCAGCTAGCGTCGAACACCGGGGAGCTGTTTTTT
TRBV7-9	TRBJ1-5	-	once	CASSLIGDQPQHF	TGTGCCAGCAGCTTAATCGGTGATCAGCCCCAGCATTTT
TRBV6-5	TRBJ1-2	TRBD1	-	CASSYDRGGSYTF	TGTGCCAGCAGTTACGACAGGGGGGGTAGCTACACCTTC
TRBV23-1	TRBJ1-2	-	-	CASSQSEGNYGYTF	TGCGCCAGCAGTCAATCGGAGGGTAACTATGGCTACACCTTC
TRBV6-5	TRBJ1-2	-	-	CASRPTASRGYTF	TGTGCCAGCAGGCCTACAGCTTCCAGGGGCTACACCTTC
TRBV9	TRBJ2-5	TRBD2	-	CASGTSGQETQYF	TGTGCCAGCGGTACTAGCGGTCAAGAGACCCAGTACTTC
TRBV14	TRBJ2-5	-	-	CASSQDIGTRGETQYF	TGTGCCAGCAGCCAAGATATCGGCACTAGAGGGGAGACCCAGTACTTC